The entry below gives a single T cell receptor (beta chain) sequence along with its context. This record comes from a study of OX40 agonist ivuxolimab in advanced cancers. A history of autoimmune disease or systemic immunosuppression excluded patients. Peripheral blood came from all dose cohorts at three timepoints. The length of the CDR3 is 16 residues. Unmatched junction bases numbered 9, after V lost 4 bases and J lost 3 bases. In germline, CDR1 is SGHDT, CDR2 YYEEEE. Profiled with immunoSEQ multiplex PCR; TCRdb holds only in-frame clones, not every one. The sample shows fewer than 120,000 clones, 89% of them seen only once.

The specimen comprised CD4+ or CD8+ T cells sorted from blood, sampled in a trial of the OX40 agonist ivuxolimab. The TCR sequence derives from an adult with an advanced solid tumor such as melanoma, head and neck, liver or kidney cancer. This chain connects TRBV5-6 to TRBJ2-7; 11 positions match TRBD2. Here the CDR3 DNA reads TGTGCCAGCAGCACTAGGACTAGCGGGTCAATCTACGAGCAGTACTTC. Translated, it gives CASSTRTSGSIYEQYF.